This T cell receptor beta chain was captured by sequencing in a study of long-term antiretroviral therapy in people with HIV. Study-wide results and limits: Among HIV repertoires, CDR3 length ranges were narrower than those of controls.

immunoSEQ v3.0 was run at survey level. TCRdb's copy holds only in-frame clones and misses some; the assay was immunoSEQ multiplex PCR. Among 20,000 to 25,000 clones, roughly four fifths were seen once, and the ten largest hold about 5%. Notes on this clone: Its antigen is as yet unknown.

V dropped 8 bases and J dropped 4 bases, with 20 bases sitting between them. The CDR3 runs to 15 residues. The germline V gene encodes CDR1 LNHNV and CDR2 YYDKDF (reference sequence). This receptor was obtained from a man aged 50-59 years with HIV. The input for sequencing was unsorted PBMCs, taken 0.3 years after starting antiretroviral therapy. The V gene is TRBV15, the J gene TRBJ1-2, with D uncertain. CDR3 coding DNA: TGTGCCACCTCTTGGCCCTGGGGTCCTATCTATGGCTACACCTTC. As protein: CATSWPWGPIYGYTF.